The 15 T cell receptor beta chains in this list originate from one sample, sequenced in a study of vaccination effects on CD4 cells after COVID-19. Investigators separated out CD4+ T cells once 10 days of culture had passed. TCRdb's table, derived via immunoSEQ multiplex PCR, lists solely in-frame clones and lacks some. This table holds about 64,000 clones, 72% found once. Antigen specificity for these receptors is unknown. The material sequenced was CD4+ T cells from PBMCs cultured without peptide, taken before COVID-19 vaccination. Source of these receptors: a human donor who had a prior SARS-CoV-2 infection.

This clone has ten or more counts. CDR3 nucleotide sequence: TGTGCCAGTAGTGCACGACAGGGTCACCTTATTAATTCACCCCTCCACTTT. Its translation: CASSARQGHLINSPLHF. The V gene is TRBV19, the J gene TRBJ1-6; TRBD1 matches 7 bases. Per the germline V gene, CDR1 is LNHDA and CDR2 is SQIVND (reference sequence). Losses at the gene ends were 5 bases for V and 6 bases for J; bases not matched to a gene: 13. The CDR3 extends over 17 amino acids.

This clone showed up just once. This chain joins TRBV18 and TRBJ2-3, with D possibly matching TRBD2 (5 bases). In germline, CDR1 is KGHSH, CDR2 LQKENI. This CDR3 spans 13 amino acids. V dropped 6 bases and J dropped 1 base, with 8 bases sitting between them. This CDR3 is CASSGGGTDTQYF. CDR3 bases: TGTGCCAGCTCCGGAGGAGGCACAGATACGCAGTATTTT.

The chain uses TRBV10-2 and TRBJ1-1; D possibly corresponds to TRBD1 (5 bases). The length of the CDR3 is 13 residues. V lost 8 bases and J lost 2, with 12 bases in between. CDR1 WSHSY and CDR2 SAAADI come from the germline V gene. The CDR3 here is CASRGVRNTEAFF. The CDR3 DNA reads as TGCGCCAGCCGGGGCGTAAGAAACACTGAAGCTTTCTTT.

The rearrangement links TRBV18 to TRBJ2-7; 7 bases are shared with TRBD1. The germline V gene has CDR1 KGHSH and CDR2 LQKENI. V lost 4 bases and J lost 2; bases outside the gene matches: 5. The CDR3 totals 14 residues. The CDR3 DNA is TGTGCCAGCTCACGAGAGGGACAGACCTACGAGCAGTACTTC. Its protein product is CASSREGQTYEQYF. The entire variable domain, with the rest obtained from reference TRBV18 and TRBJ2-7, is as follows: NAGVMQNPRHLVRRRGQEARLRCSPMKGHSHVYWYRQLPEEGLKFMVYLQKENIIDESGMPKERFSAEFPKEGPSILRIQQVVRGDSAAYFCASSREGQTYEQYFGPGTRLTVT.

The chain links TRBV6-5 to TRBJ2-5; TRBD1 or TRBD2 may be the D gene (5 bases each). The CDR3 totals 14 residues. V shed 4 bases and J shed 5 bases, with 14 bases lying between them. Germline V gene data show CDR1 as MNHEY and CDR2 as SVGAGI. The CDR3 DNA is TGTGCCAGCAGTTGGGGGTCAATCGGGGAGACCCAGTACTTC. Translating it yields CASSWGSIGETQYF.

The rearrangement joins TRBV5-1 to TRBJ2-1, with 14 positions matching TRBD2. The CDR3 runs to 16 residues. Germline CDR1 is SGHRS and CDR2 is YFSETQ. The junction had 2 bases not matched to a gene; V was cut back by 3 bases and J by 3 bases. This CDR3 reads CASSSGLAGDYNEQFF. CDR3 in DNA: TGCGCCAGCAGCTCGGGACTAGCGGGAGACTACAATGAGCAGTTCTTC.

This clone was counted only a few times. V usage is TRBV7-9 and J usage is TRBJ1-1; 8 bases are shared with TRBD1. CDR3 length: 15 residues. Germline trimming cut 5 bases from V and 4 bases from J; bases unmatched to any gene: 9. Germline CDR1 SEHNR, CDR2 FQNEAQ (reference sequence). CDR3 nucleotide sequence: TGTGCCAGCAGCCAAGACAGGGGAAGAGGCACTGAAGCTTTCTTT. This sequence encodes CASSQDRGRGTEAFF.

J is TRBJ1-1 and V is TRBV18; 9 nucleotides agree with TRBD1. With 3 bases clipped from V and 1 base from J, the junction kept 9 bases outside the gene matches. The CDR3 spans 17 residues. Germline values: CDR1 KGHSH, CDR2 LQKENI. Written as DNA, the CDR3 is TGTGCCAGCTCACCCTCCGGGACAGGGACCGGGAACACTGAAGCTTTCTTT. Encoded protein: CASSPSGTGTGNTEAFF.

The rearrangement links TRBV27 to TRBJ2-3, with TRBD2 matching 8 bases. V dropped 4 bases and J dropped 8; count of bases not matched to a gene: 11. The germline V gene encodes CDR1 MNHEY and CDR2 SMNVEV (reference sequence). This CDR3 has 15 residues. The CDR3 DNA sequence: TGTGCCAGCAGTTGGGGGGGACTAGGGTTTAGTACGCAGTATTTT. Translated: CASSWGGLGFSTQYF.

The rearrangement uses TRBV3-1 (or the pseudogene TRBV3-2) and TRBJ2-7; possible D gene TRBD2, 6 bases. The CDR3 has 15 amino acids. The germline V and J ends were trimmed by 5 bases and 3 bases, with 17 bases remaining between them. Germline loops: CDR1 LGHDT, CDR2 YNNKEL (reference sequence). CDR3 DNA: TGTGCCAGCAGCGACAGACTAGAAGTAGGCTACGAGCAGTACTTC. Translating it yields CASSDRLEVGYEQYF.

Here the CDR3 reads CASSLPRGQTEAFF. Here the CDR3 DNA reads TGTGCCAGCAGCTTGCCCAGGGGACAAACTGAAGCTTTCTTT. The chain couples TRBV13 to TRBJ1-1; D possibly corresponds to TRBD1 (6 bases). This CDR3 is built from 14 residues. Germline V gene data show CDR1 as PRHDT and CDR2 as FYEKMQ (reference sequence). Between the trimmed V and J ends, which lost 3 bases and 5 bases, there was a span of 13 bases. The full variable domain, rest sourced from reference TRBV13 and TRBJ1-1, is AAGVIQSPRHLIKEKRETATLKCYPIPRHDTVYWYQQGPGQDPQFLISFYEKMQSDKGSIPDRFSAQQFSDYHSELNMSSLELGDSALYFCASSLPRGQTEAFFGQGTRLTVV.

In DNA, the CDR3 is TGTGCCAGCAGCTTTAACGGGGGGGCCGGGGAGACCCAGTACTTC. Protein: CASSFNGGAGETQYF. The chain recombines TRBV11-3 with TRBJ2-5; TRBD2 matches at 8 bases. The germline V gene has CDR1 SGHNT and CDR2 YENEEA. V gave up 3 bases and J gave up 5 bases; unmatched junction bases: 8. The CDR3 runs 15 residues.

The rearrangement joins TRBV3-1 (or the pseudogene TRBV3-2) to TRBJ2-5; 9 bases fit TRBD1. The junction had 14 bases not matched to a gene; V was cut back by 4 bases and J by 5 bases. The CDR3 has 17 residues. The germline CDR1 and CDR2 sequences are LGHDT and YNNKEL (reference sequence). The DNA of the CDR3 is TGTGCCAGCAGCCGGGGACAGGGATATTCTTCAGCGGAGACCCAGTACTTC. Its protein product is CASSRGQGYSSAETQYF.

J is TRBJ2-5 and V is TRBV11-2; 7 bases align to TRBD1. The CDR3 totals 15 residues. Germline V CDR1 and CDR2: SGHAT, FQNNGV. V was clipped by 1 base and J by 1 base; unmatched bases: 3. The CDR3 loop is CASSLATGVQETQYF. The CDR3 DNA reads TGTGCCAGCAGCTTAGCCACAGGGGTCCAAGAGACCCAGTACTTC.

V and J are TRBV24-1 and TRBJ2-7, with a possible D match to TRBD1 (6 bases). The CDR3 consists of 18 residues. Trimming took off 0 bases at V and 3 bases at J, with 20 bases between the two ends. Germline lookup yields CDR1 KGHDR and CDR2 SFDVKD. CDR3 region: CATSDLILAAGECYEQYF. The DNA for the CDR3 is TGTGCCACCAGTGATTTGATTTTGGCAGCAGGGGAATGCTACGAGCAGTACTTC.